A selection of T cell receptor beta chains follows, all from one sample in a study of shared clonotypes between healthy human individuals. The table came from immunoSEQ multiplex PCR; TCRdb's copy has only in-frame clones and leaves some out. Here the sample spans about 2.1 million clones, approximately 94% being singletons. Source material: naive CD8+ T cells from PBMCs. All receptors come from a man aged 18 to 35 in good health. Some clones in this sample may be carry-over from other donors' samples. Both conserved end residues are part of each CDR3. The order of the fields is CDR3 protein, CDR3 DNA, clone size, J gene, D gene, V gene. D genes are given only for firm matches. For some rows the clone size is stated as once, few or many, or as a class when expanded; others skip it.

CASSGAGGSYNEQFF | TGTGCCAGCAGCGGCGCCGGGGGCTCCTACAATGAGCAGTTCTTC | - | TRBJ2-1 | - | TRBV7-3
CASSLPYNEQFF | TGTGCCAGCAGCTTGCCATACAATGAGCAGTTCTTC | - | TRBJ2-1 | - | TRBV5-4
CASSILGGNTEAFF | TGTGCCAGTAGTATCCTGGGGGGGAACACTGAAGCTTTCTTT | - | TRBJ1-1 | - | TRBV27
CASSEDRRDTEAFF | TGTGCCAGTAGTGAGGACCGAAGGGACACTGAAGCTTTCTTT | - | TRBJ1-1 | - | TRBV19
CASSLKDQPQHF | TGTGCCAGCAGCTTAAAAGATCAGCCCCAGCATTTT | - | TRBJ1-5 | - | TRBV7-9
CASSPRTSGRETQYF | TGTGCCAGCAGCCCCCGGACTAGCGGGAGAGAGACCCAGTACTTC | - | TRBJ2-5 | TRBD2 | TRBV7-6
CASGRREGLGPKRYEQYF | TGTGCCAGCGGAAGGAGGGAGGGTTTAGGGCCTAAACGCTACGAGCAGTACTTC | - | TRBJ2-7 | TRBD2 | TRBV28
CASSFEPGTGDNEQFF | TGTGCCAGCAGCTTCGAGCCCGGGACAGGGGACAATGAGCAGTTCTTC | - | TRBJ2-1 | TRBD1 | TRBV7-9
CASSSFGALSQHF | TGTGCCAGCAGTTCCTTCGGGGCCCTCTCCCAGCATTTT | - | TRBJ1-5 | - | TRBV28
CASSYGQGAYEQYF | TGTGCCAGCAGTTACGGACAGGGGGCATACGAGCAGTACTTC | few | TRBJ2-7 | TRBD1 | TRBV27
CASNAGVIGNTIYF | TGTGCCAGCAATGCAGGGGTAATTGGAAACACCATATATTTT | few | TRBJ1-3 | - | TRBV28
CASSFPTSYEQYF | TGTGCCAGCAGCTTCCCTACCAGCTACGAGCAGTACTTC | - | TRBJ2-7 | - | TRBV7-9
CATLPSYLSDTQYF | TGTGCCACCCTGCCTAGCTATCTTTCGGATACGCAGTATTTT | - | TRBJ2-3 | - | TRBV28
CASNPAGPYNEQFF | TGTGCCAGTAACCCTGCCGGACCATACAATGAGCAGTTCTTC | - | TRBJ2-1 | - | TRBV19
CAISEEGNYGYTF | TGTGCCATCAGTGAGGAGGGAAACTATGGCTACACCTTC | - | TRBJ1-2 | - | TRBV10-3
CASEITSGVTDTQYF | TGTGCCAGCGAAATCACTAGCGGGGTCACAGATACGCAGTATTTT | - | TRBJ2-3 | TRBD2 | TRBV7-8
CASSEYGSWNTEAFF | TGTGCCAGCAGTGAATACGGGTCGTGGAACACTGAAGCTTTCTTT | - | TRBJ1-1 | - | TRBV6-1
CASSWSQGNYEQYF | TGCGCCAGCAGCTGGTCACAGGGGAACTACGAGCAGTACTTC | - | TRBJ2-7 | TRBD1 | TRBV5-1
CASSLTGFGYTF | TGTGCCAGCAGTTTAACTGGGTTTGGCTACACCTTC | - | TRBJ1-2 | - | TRBV27
CASSSTQGLGYEQYF | TGTGCCAGCAGCTCCACACAGGGGTTAGGCTACGAGCAGTACTTC | - | TRBJ2-7 | TRBD1 | TRBV7-9
CASGVWSSGRAVEQYF | TGCGCCAGCGGGGTGTGGTCTAGCGGGAGGGCCGTCGAGCAGTACTTC | - | TRBJ2-7 | TRBD2 | TRBV5-1
CASSLIRINQPQHF | TGTGCCAGCAGTTTAATCCGGATTAATCAGCCCCAGCATTTT | - | TRBJ1-5 | - | TRBV28
CASSQGPTNYGYTF | TGTGCCAGCAGCCAGGGCCCAACTAACTATGGCTACACCTTC | - | TRBJ1-2 | - | TRBV5-8
CASSLIRGGLYEQYF | TGTGCCAGCAGCTTAATCAGGGGGGGTTTATACGAGCAGTACTTC | - | TRBJ2-7 | - | TRBV11-2
CASSWTADQPQHF | TGTGCCAGCAGCTGGACAGCGGATCAGCCCCAGCATTTT | - | TRBJ1-5 | - | TRBV27
CASSQVGPALAGEFNEQFF | TGCGCCAGCAGCCAAGTGGGACCCGCCCTAGCGGGTGAGTTTAATGAGCAGTTCTTC | - | TRBJ2-1 | TRBD2 | TRBV4-1
CASSLVGDSNQPQHF | TGTGCCAGCAGCTTGGTCGGTGATAGCAATCAGCCCCAGCATTTT | - | TRBJ1-5 | - | TRBV7-9
CAIRDLAGETQYF | TGTGCCATCAGGGATCTAGCGGGAGAGACCCAGTACTTC | - | TRBJ2-5 | TRBD2 | TRBV10-3
CASNNRVHTEAFF | TGTGCCAGTAATAACAGGGTGCACACTGAAGCTTTCTTT | - | TRBJ1-1 | - | TRBV19
CASSPELSYEQYF | TGCGCCAGCAGCCCCGAGTTGAGTTACGAGCAGTACTTC | - | TRBJ2-7 | - | TRBV5-1
CASSLDRFNEQFF | TGCGCCAGCAGCTTGGACAGGTTTAATGAGCAGTTCTTC | - | TRBJ2-1 | - | TRBV5-1
CASSQQRLKTQYF | TGTGCCAGCAGCCAACAGCGGCTGAAGACCCAGTACTTC | - | TRBJ2-5 | - | TRBV7-6
CASSVDGNQPQHF | TGTGCCAGCAGCGTAGATGGCAATCAGCCCCAGCATTTT | - | TRBJ1-5 | - | TRBV9
CASSPQGASNEKLFF | TGTGCCAGCAGCCCTCAGGGAGCCTCTAATGAAAAACTGTTTTTT | - | TRBJ1-4 | - | TRBV7-9
CASSTDTYEQYF | TGTGCCAGCAGTACGGACACTTACGAGCAGTACTTC | - | TRBJ2-7 | - | TRBV28
CATSPRRGRTLYELFF | TGTGCCACCAGCCCCAGAAGGGGACGGACGCTATACGAGCTGTTTTTT | - | TRBJ2-2 | - | TRBV15
CASSLEDAAYEQYF | TGCGCCAGCAGCTTGGAGGACGCCGCCTACGAGCAGTACTTC | - | TRBJ2-7 | - | TRBV5-1
CASSPKVRNYGYTF | TGTGCCAGCAGCCCTAAAGTCCGTAACTATGGCTACACCTTC | - | TRBJ1-2 | - | TRBV7-6
CASSLLADPSYNEQFF | TGTGCCAGCAGCCTACTAGCGGACCCTTCCTACAATGAGCAGTTCTTC | - | TRBJ2-1 | TRBD2 | TRBV7-9
CASSVLGVSTDTQYF | TGTGCCAGCAGTGTTTTAGGGGTTAGCACAGATACGCAGTATTTT | - | TRBJ2-3 | - | TRBV6-1
CSVRFPGGSYEQYF | TGCAGCGTTAGGTTTCCAGGGGGCTCCTACGAGCAGTACTTC | - | TRBJ2-7 | TRBD1 | TRBV29-1
CASSSRRTTNYEQYF | TGTGCCAGCAGCTCCAGAAGGACAACAAACTACGAGCAGTACTTC | once | TRBJ2-7 | - | TRBV5-6
CASSQDWLAGTYNEQFF | TGCGCCAGCAGCCAAGATTGGCTAGCGGGGACCTACAATGAGCAGTTCTTC | - | TRBJ2-1 | TRBD2 | TRBV4-1
CASSLSPRPTDTQYF | TGTGCCAGCAGCTTAAGTCCGCGGCCTACAGATACGCAGTATTTT | - | TRBJ2-3 | - | TRBV7-3
CAWSVGGNGNTIYF | TGTGCCTGGAGTGTAGGGGGGAATGGAAACACCATATATTTT | once | TRBJ1-3 | - | TRBV30
CASSDFPTGPSGEQYF | TGTGCCAGCAGTGACTTCCCGACAGGGCCCTCGGGGGAGCAGTACTTC | - | TRBJ2-7 | TRBD1 | TRBV6-4
CASSPSRGTAGTDTQYF | TGTGCCAGCAGCCCCTCCCGGGGCACCGCGGGCACAGATACGCAGTATTTT | - | TRBJ2-3 | - | TRBV11-2
CASSASGINTDTQYF | TGTGCCAGCAGCGCTAGCGGGATTAACACAGATACGCAGTATTTT | - | TRBJ2-3 | TRBD2 | TRBV7-9